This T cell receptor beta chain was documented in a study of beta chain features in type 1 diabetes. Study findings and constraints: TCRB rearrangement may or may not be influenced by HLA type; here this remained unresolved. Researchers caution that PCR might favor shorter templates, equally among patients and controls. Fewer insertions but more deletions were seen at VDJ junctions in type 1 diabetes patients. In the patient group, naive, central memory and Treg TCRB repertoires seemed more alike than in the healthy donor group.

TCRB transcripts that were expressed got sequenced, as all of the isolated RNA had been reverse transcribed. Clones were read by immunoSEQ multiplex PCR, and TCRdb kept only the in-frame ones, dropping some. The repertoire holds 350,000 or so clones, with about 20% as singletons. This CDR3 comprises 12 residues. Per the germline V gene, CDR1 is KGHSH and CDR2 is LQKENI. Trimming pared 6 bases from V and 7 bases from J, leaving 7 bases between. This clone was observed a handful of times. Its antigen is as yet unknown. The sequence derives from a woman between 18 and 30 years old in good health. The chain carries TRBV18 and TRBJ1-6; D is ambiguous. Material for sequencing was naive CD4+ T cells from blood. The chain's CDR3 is CASSEGNSPLHF. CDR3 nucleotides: TGTGCCAGCTCGGAGGGAAATTCACCCCTCCACTTT.